These 2 T cell receptor beta chains share one sample of origin, sequenced in a study of CD8+ T cells in alopecia areata. It was cDNA, reverse transcribed from extracted RNA, that served as the sequencing template. The repertoire was sequenced with immunoSEQ multiplex PCR; TCRdb's copy has only in-frame clones and lacks some. The sample lists 170,000 or so clones; about three fifths were seen once. Regarding treatment: oral pan-JAK inhibitor, 5-10 mg twice daily. The sample in question was CD8+ T cells sorted from blood, obtained at week 24, from a patient treated with tofacitinib. These receptors all stem from a human donor with alopecia areata.

In this sample, this clone turned up a few times. The chain is built from TRBV5-1 and TRBJ2-7, with D maybe TRBD2 (5 bases). V gave up 0 bases and J gave up 0 bases, with 10 bases separating them. This CDR3 spans 15 amino acids. In germline, CDR1 is SGHRS, CDR2 YFSETQ. CDR3 nucleotide sequence: TGCGCCAGCAGCTTGGGACCCGAGGGCTCCTACGAGCAGTACTTC. This encodes CASSLGPEGSYEQYF.

The genes are TRBV6-5 and TRBJ2-7, with D unclear. The V end lost 2 bases, the J end lost 11 bases, and 19 bases lay between the germline ends. The CDR3 length is 14 residues. CDR1 MNHEY and CDR2 SVGAGI come from the germline V gene. CDR3 sequence reads: CASSYQTGPQAKYF. In DNA form, the CDR3 reads TGTGCCAGCAGTTACCAGACCGGACCCCAGGCGAAGTACTTC.